The T cell receptor (beta chain) under discussion was sequenced for a study of response to subunit inactivated influenza vaccine. Overall study findings and caveats: The authors put forward the suggestion that each seasonal influenza vaccination may bring in only a limited number of new T cells.

This clonotype turned up a few times. Its antigen is undetermined. TCRdb called the RT-PCR reads again in MiXCR, with one record for every CDR3 protein. The sample lists about 520,000 distinct CDR3 sequences, about 7.2% occurring once. The TCR originated in a man between 50 and 70 years old who received an inactivated influenza vaccine. Specimen: PBMCs from blood, collected 23 months after vaccination.

CDR3 region: CSGMLAGVGEQYF. The CDR3 coding sequence is TGCAGCGGAATGTTAGCGGGAGTAGGGGAGCAGTACTTC. The rearrangement uses TRBV29-1 and TRBJ2-7; TRBD2 matches at 9 bases. The V gene end was trimmed by 7 bases and the J gene end by 7 bases; junction bases not matched to a gene: 11. CDR3 length: 13 residues. The germline CDR1 and CDR2 sequences are SQVTM and ANQGSEA.